Each of the 14 T cell receptor beta chains below was sequenced from the same sample in a study of T cells in Graves' hyperthyroidism and ophthalmopathy. RNA transcripts served as the template for amplifying TCR beta CDR3 regions. First-round RT-PCR with HTBI primers amplified the TCR CDR3 region. TCRdb called the multiplex PCR reads again in MiXCR, with one record for every CDR3 protein. The sample has some 460,000 distinct CDR3 sequences, roughly 14% seen once; the top ten hold around 7.7%. The sequencing input was blood. These receptors came from a young woman with Graves' hyperthyroidism.

The table lists this clonotype with a few counts. A much larger clonotype is one base distant, so this may be a read error. The CDR3 here is CASSLRGFGFTYEQYF. The CDR3 DNA is TGTGCCAGCAGTTTAAGGGGTTTCGGCTTTACCTACGAGCAGTACTTC. The chain has TRBV6-4 and TRBJ2-7, with D maybe TRBD1 (5 bases). Trimming shortened V by 5 bases and J by 2 bases, and 19 bases separated the two germline ends. Germline assignment: CDR1 MRHNA and CDR2 SNTAGT. The CDR3 runs 16 residues.

The J gene is TRBJ2-5, the V gene TRBV7-9; D is perhaps TRBD1 (6 bases). The CDR3 is 15 residues long. The germline gives CDR1 SEHNR, CDR2 FQNEAQ (reference sequence). The V and J ends lost 2 bases and 4 bases respectively, with 14 bases between them. This CDR3 reads CASSLNRVGRETQYF. The DNA of the CDR3 is TGTGCCAGCAGCTTAAACAGGGTTGGCAGAGAGACCCAGTACTTC.

This rearrangement joins TRBV19 to TRBJ2-1, with 10 positions matching TRBD1. V was clipped by 5 bases and J by 9 bases; unmatched bases: 10. The CDR3 is 15 residues long. From germline, CDR1 is LNHDA and CDR2 SQIVND (reference sequence). CDR3 nucleotide sequence: TGTGCCAGTAGTGAGGGACAGGGGTATGGAAGTGAGCAGTTCTTC. Amino acids: CASSEGQGYGSEQFF.

V and J are TRBV28 and TRBJ1-5; D remains unclear. Germline V gene data show CDR1 as MDHEN and CDR2 as SYDVKM. V lost 3 bases to trimming and J lost 5 bases, with 8 bases between them. CDR3 size: 13 residues. The chain's CDR3 is CASSFPGDQPQHF. The CDR3 DNA sequence: TGTGCCAGCAGTTTCCCGGGTGATCAGCCCCAGCATTTT. Supplemented by reference TRBV28 and TRBJ1-5, the full variable domain reads DVKVTQSSRYLVKRTGEKVFLECVQDMDHENMFWYRQDPGLGLRLIYFSYDVKMKEKGDIPEGYSVSREKKERFSLILESASTNQTSMYLCASSFPGDQPQHFGDGTRLSIL.

The sample holds many counts of this clonotype. The rearrangement joins TRBV6-1 to TRBJ2-1, with 12 bases that match TRBD2. This CDR3 has 16 amino acids. Germline lookup yields CDR1 MNHNS and CDR2 SASEGT. The J segment lost 7 bases and the V segment lost 4 bases, leaving 8 bases of the junction unmatched. Here the CDR3 DNA reads TGTGCCAGCAGTGGATGGGTACTAGCGGGAGGAAATGAGCAGTTCTTC. Its protein product is CASSGWVLAGGNEQFF.

This clonotype was found many times. The V call is TRBV20-1, the J call TRBJ2-1, with TRBD1 matching 8 bases. V dropped 6 bases and J dropped 0; count of bases not matched to a gene: 4. The CDR3 length is 14 residues. Germline values: CDR1 DFQATT, CDR2 SNEGSKA (reference sequence). DNA for the CDR3: TGCAGTGCCCAGGGGGCCGTCTCCTACAATGAGCAGTTCTTC. This translates into CSAQGAVSYNEQFF.

This clonotype was seen repeatedly, ten times or more. The V and J genes are TRBV18 and TRBJ2-5, with D hard to call. This CDR3 spans 15 amino acids. Germline CDR1 reads KGHSH; CDR2 reads LQKENI. Trimming left V 0 bases short and J 5 bases short, with 13 bases between. Here the CDR3 DNA reads TGTGCCAGCTCACCACCGTTAGTTGGACGGGAGACCCAGTACTTC. This sequence encodes CASSPPLVGRETQYF.

This clonotype was counted only a few times. V is TRBV29-1 and J is TRBJ2-3; maybe TRBD2 (5 bases). Trimming pared 7 bases from V and 0 bases from J, leaving 14 bases between. Germline V CDR1 and CDR2: SQVTM, ANQGSEA. The CDR3 totals 14 residues. In nucleotides, the CDR3 is TGCAGCGCCCTACCTAGCAGCAGCACAGATACGCAGTATTTT. As protein: CSALPSSSTDTQYF.

At least ten counts were recorded for this clonotype. The chain employs TRBV12-3 or TRBV12-4 and TRBJ2-2; TRBD2 matches at 7 bases. The junction had 9 bases not matched to a gene; V was cut back by 7 bases and J by 4 bases. CDR3 length: 15 amino acids. The CDR3 loop reads CASNPRLAVTGELFF. The DNA of the CDR3 is TGTGCCAGCAATCCGCGGCTAGCGGTCACCGGGGAGCTGTTTTTT.

Many counts were recorded for this clonotype. V gene TRBV20-1 combines with J gene TRBJ1-1; possible D gene TRBD1, 5 bases. CDR3 length: 12 amino acids. In germline, CDR1 is DFQATT, CDR2 SNEGSKA (reference sequence). The V gene lost 3 bases and the J gene lost 5 bases, with 10 bases spanning the gap. In nucleotides, the CDR3 is TGCAGTGCTAGTTGGGGGGTAACTGAAGCTTTCTTT. As protein: CSASWGVTEAFF.

The rearrangement joins TRBV5-1 to TRBJ2-1; D might be TRBD2 (7 bases). Trimming pared 2 bases from V and 6 bases from J, leaving 15 bases between. Germline V CDR1 and CDR2: SGHRS, YFSETQ. This CDR3 is built from 15 residues. The CDR3 spells CASSLRRGGGNEQFF. The CDR3 coding sequence is TGCGCCAGCAGCTTAAGGAGGGGGGGTGGCAATGAGCAGTTCTTC.

This clonotype was observed at least ten times. The rearrangement uses TRBV27 and TRBJ1-2; 12 bases align to TRBD1. The CDR3 extends over 15 amino acids. The V gene end was trimmed by 5 bases and the J gene end by 4 bases; junction bases not matched to a gene: 5. CDR1 is MNHEY, CDR2 SMNVEV, per germline (reference sequence). The CDR3: CASSPGTGGIYGYTF. The DNA of the CDR3 is TGTGCCAGCAGTCCGGGGACAGGGGGCATCTATGGCTACACCTTC.

This clonotype was detected ten times or more. The chain has TRBV14 and TRBJ2-2; the D gene could be TRBD1 or TRBD2 (5 bases each). Trimming left V 1 base short and J 4 bases short, with 19 bases between. The CDR3 extends over 18 amino acids. Germline V CDR1 and CDR2: SGHDN, FVKESK. CDR3 sequence reads: CASSQGILGPGSTGELFF. CDR3 in DNA: TGTGCCAGCAGCCAAGGGATTCTCGGACCAGGGAGCACCGGGGAGCTGTTTTTT.

This clonotype has at least ten counts. The gene calls are TRBV28 and TRBJ2-7; 9 nucleotides line up with TRBD1. With 5 bases clipped from V and 5 bases from J, the junction kept 7 bases outside the gene matches. The CDR3 has 14 residues. Germline values: CDR1 MDHEN, CDR2 SYDVKM. Here the CDR3 reads CASSGVDRGNEQYF. CDR3 in DNA: TGTGCCAGCAGTGGCGTGGACAGGGGTAACGAGCAGTACTTC.